Following are 25 T cell receptor beta chains from one sample sequenced in a study of T cell changes during pregnancy in multiple sclerosis. Clones were read by immunoSEQ multiplex PCR, and TCRdb kept only the in-frame ones, dropping some. The sample yields roughly 100,000 clones, about 89% seen once. The source was peripheral blood, collected before pregnancy. The receptors originated from a female donor with multiple sclerosis, enrolled in a pregnancy study.

V gene TRBV5-1 combines with J gene TRBJ2-7, with 13 bases that match TRBD2. This CDR3 region has 14 residues. Germline assignment: CDR1 SGHRS and CDR2 YFSETQ. The junction had 0 bases not matched to a gene; V was cut back by 5 bases and J by 1 base. CDR3: CASRGLAGSYEQYF. CDR3 nucleotides: TGCGCCAGCAGGGGACTAGCGGGGTCCTACGAGCAGTACTTC.

The chain employs TRBV6-1 and TRBJ2-4; 7 nucleotides align to TRBD1. From germline, CDR1 is MNHNS and CDR2 SASEGT. The CDR3 consists of 15 residues. V was clipped by 5 bases and J by 0 bases; unmatched bases: 4. This CDR3 reads CASSPGTVAKNIQYF. DNA for the CDR3: TGTGCCAGCAGTCCCGGGACAGTAGCCAAAAACATTCAGTACTTC.

This sequence joins TRBV19 and TRBJ2-3; D is perhaps TRBD2 (6 bases). The CDR3 is 17 residues long. Germline V gene lookup returns CDR1 LNHDA and CDR2 SQIVND (reference sequence). Trimming shortened V by 1 base and J by 0 bases, and 14 bases separated the two germline ends. The CDR3 bases are TGTGCCAGTAGTATAGGACGGCGGGATACTAGCACAGATACGCAGTATTTT. This encodes CASSIGRRDTSTDTQYF.

The chain is built from TRBV28 and TRBJ2-1; D is possibly TRBD1 (5 bases). Germline V gene lookup returns CDR1 MDHEN and CDR2 SYDVKM. Trimming shortened V by 6 bases and J by 9 bases, and 12 bases separated the two germline ends. This CDR3 has 12 residues. The CDR3 region is CASSSGHTEQFF. CDR3 in DNA: TGTGCCAGCAGCTCAGGGCACACTGAGCAGTTCTTC.

As for this clone: An end of the junction does not agree with germline; a read error may underlie this. The V gene is TRBV5-1, the J gene TRBJ2-3, with 15 nucleotides matching TRBD2. Germline CDR1 reads SGHRS; CDR2 reads YFSETQ. The CDR3 has 13 residues. This CDR3 reads CASSLAGLAGGRF. The DNA for the CDR3 is TGCGCCAGCAGCTTAGCGGGACTAGCGGGGGGACGTTTT.

The V and J genes are TRBV6-1 and TRBJ2-2; 8 nucleotides line up with TRBD2. CDR3 length: 17 amino acids. Trimming removed 0 bases from V and 1 base from J; junction bases left unmatched: 4. Germline loops: CDR1 MNHNS, CDR2 SASEGT. CDR3 nucleotide sequence: TGTGCCAGCAGTGAAGCGCAACTAGCGGTGAACACCGGGGAGCTGTTTTTT. It encodes CASSEAQLAVNTGELFF.

The rearrangement uses TRBV4-2 and TRBJ1-2; D may be TRBD1 (5 bases). Germline V gene lookup returns CDR1 LGHNA and CDR2 YNFKEQ. The V end was cut by 1 base, the J end by 2 bases, with 11 bases between. This CDR3 contains 15 residues. CDR3 nucleotides: TGTGCCAGCAGCCAAGCTCGCGACAGAAACTATGGCTACACCTTC. Its protein product is CASSQARDRNYGYTF.

This chain joins TRBV5-1 and TRBJ2-2; D may be TRBD2 (6 bases). Germline assignment: CDR1 SGHRS and CDR2 YFSETQ. The germline V and J ends were trimmed by 3 bases and 6 bases, with 21 bases remaining between them. The CDR3 is 17 amino acids. The CDR3, as DNA: TGCGCCAGCAGCTGGTCAACCCCGGGAGTTGGAGCCGGGGAGCTGTTTTTT. Residues: CASSWSTPGVGAGELFF. The full variable domain, completed using reference TRBV5-1 and TRBJ2-2, is KAGVTQTPRYLIKTRGQQVTLSCSPISGHRSVSWYQQTPGQGLQFLFEYFSETQRNKGNFPGRFSGRQFSNSRSEMNVSTLELGDSALYLCASSWSTPGVGAGELFFGEGSRLTVL.

This clone has just one count. This chain uses TRBV7-9 with TRBJ1-3; the D gene is possibly TRBD1 (5 bases). V shed 5 bases and J shed 0 bases, with 8 bases lying between them. This CDR3 region has 14 residues. CDR1 and CDR2 (germline): SEHNR, FQNEAQ (reference sequence). CDR3 nucleotides: TGTGCCAGCAGCCTGGACATCTCTGGAAACACCATATATTTT. It yields the protein CASSLDISGNTIYF.

The chain has TRBV12-5 and TRBJ2-2; D is undetermined. The CDR3 consists of 16 residues. Germline lookup yields CDR1 LGHNT and CDR2 FRNRAP. V lost 0 bases and J lost 0, with 8 bases in between. CDR3 DNA: TGTGCTAGTGGTTTGGTACACATATCGAACACCGGGGAGCTGTTTTTT. As protein: CASGLVHISNTGELFF.

In DNA, the CDR3 is TGTGCCAGCAGTGCACTGGTTGGGGGCACCACTGAAGCTTTCTTT. Translating it yields CASSALVGGTTEAFF. J is TRBJ1-1 and V is TRBV11-2, with D perhaps matching TRBD1 (6 bases). The CDR3 is 15 residues long. The germline V gene encodes CDR1 SGHAT and CDR2 FQNNGV. V lost 6 bases, J lost 4 bases, and 18 bases lay in between.

The V call is TRBV7-7, the J call TRBJ2-3; TRBD2 is a possible D gene (7 bases). Trimming stripped 2 bases from V and 6 bases from J, with 15 bases between. Per the germline V gene, CDR1 is SSHAT and CDR2 is FNYEAQ (reference sequence). This CDR3 is built from 15 residues. CDR3: CASSLIGGAPDTQYF. CDR3 nucleotide sequence: TGTGCCAGCAGCTTAATTGGGGGGGCCCCGGATACGCAGTATTTT.

This chain connects TRBV25-1 to TRBJ2-5; a weak D match, TRBD2 (6 bases). Trimming stripped 2 bases from V and 1 base from J, with 17 bases between. The CDR3 runs to 17 residues. In germline, CDR1 is MGHDK, CDR2 SYGVNS. The CDR3 bases are TGTGCCAGCAGTGAAGGGGGGACTTGGGGCAGCCAAGAGACCCAGTACTTC. Protein sequence: CASSEGGTWGSQETQYF.

The chain recombines TRBV20-1 with TRBJ2-7, with a weak D call TRBD2 (6 bases). CDR1 is DFQATT, CDR2 SNEGSKA, per germline (reference sequence). This CDR3 has 11 residues. Trimming stripped 5 bases from V and 3 bases from J, with 8 bases between. The CDR3 coding sequence is TGCAGTGCTGGGGGGATCTACGAGCAGTACTTC. Amino acid sequence: CSAGGIYEQYF.

This clone has a single count. The gene calls are TRBV7-9 and TRBJ1-2; D not certain. The CDR3 length is 13 residues. V gave up 5 bases and J gave up 3 bases, with 10 bases separating them. Germline V gives CDR1 SEHNR, CDR2 FQNEAQ (reference sequence). The CDR3 here is CASSPTEHYGYTF. The DNA of the CDR3 is TGTGCCAGCAGCCCTACCGAGCACTATGGCTACACCTTC.

The gene calls are TRBV5-3 and TRBJ2-7; possibly TRBD1 for D (6 bases). TRBV5-3 is an ORF; its function is uncertain. The CDR3 has 14 residues. Trimming removed 4 bases at V and 0 bases at J, with 11 bases between. CDR3 region: CARSVRGSSYEQYF. Here the CDR3 DNA reads TGTGCCAGAAGCGTGAGGGGGAGCTCCTACGAGCAGTACTTC.

This chain joins TRBV28 and TRBJ2-5; D gene unclear. The CDR3 is 14 residues long. Germline V gives CDR1 MDHEN, CDR2 SYDVKM. V gave up 3 bases and J gave up 2 bases, with 10 bases separating them. In nucleotides, the CDR3 is TGTGCCAGCAGTTTGACTCACCCGCAAGAGACCCAGTACTTC. Translated: CASSLTHPQETQYF.

The chain joins TRBV5-1 to TRBJ2-4, with 10 bases identical to TRBD2. Germline V lookup: CDR1 SGHRS, CDR2 YFSETQ. The J segment lost 3 bases and the V segment lost 1 base, leaving 4 bases of the junction unmatched. The CDR3 sequence is 16 residues long. The chain's CDR3 is CASSLIGTSVKNIQYF. Here the CDR3 DNA reads TGCGCCAGCAGCTTGATCGGGACTAGCGTCAAAAACATTCAGTACTTC.

V and J are TRBV4-3 and TRBJ2-2; perhaps TRBD2 as D (6 bases). Germline loops: CDR1 LGHNA, CDR2 YSLEER. V was shortened by 0 bases and J by 6 bases, with 26 bases between the two germline ends. The CDR3 loop spans 20 amino acids. The CDR3 nucleotides read TGCGCCAGCAGCCAAGAGGAGATAAGAACCCGGGACTCACGTCCCGGGGAGCTGTTTTTT. This codes for CASSQEEIRTRDSRPGELFF.

V gene TRBV5-1 combines with J gene TRBJ1-3, with D perhaps matching TRBD1 (5 bases). Germline V gene sequence: CDR1 SGHRS, CDR2 YFSETQ. V lost 5 bases, J lost 2 bases, and 14 bases lay in between. The CDR3 contains 15 residues. CDR3 DNA: TGCGCCAGCAGACCAGGGACTAGTACTGGAAACACCATATATTTT. Translation: CASRPGTSTGNTIYF.

This chain joins TRBV18 and TRBJ2-3; TRBD2 matches at 9 bases. The CDR3 spans 15 residues. CDR1 is KGHSH and CDR2 is LQKENI in the germline V gene. V shed 6 bases and J 3 bases; nucleotides not matched to a gene: 7. CDR3 loop: CASSRNSGSTDTQYF. The DNA for the CDR3 is TGTGCCAGCTCTAGAAATAGCGGGAGTACAGATACGCAGTATTTT.

This chain connects TRBV10-3 to TRBJ2-3; 7 nucleotides line up with TRBD2. The trim removed 11 bases at V and 4 bases at J, leaving 9 bases unmatched. Germline lookup yields CDR1 ENHRY and CDR2 SYGVKD. CDR3 size: 13 residues. The CDR3 coding sequence is TGTGCCCTCCGCCGGGGGGAGGCAGATACGCAGTATTTT. It specifies CALRRGEADTQYF.

CDR3 amino acids: CASTGTEETQYF. The CDR3 DNA reads as TGTGCCAGCACCGGGACAGAGGAGACCCAGTACTTC. This chain links TRBV28 with TRBJ2-5; 7 bases are a match to TRBD1. With 7 bases clipped from V and 5 bases from J, the junction kept 4 bases outside the gene matches. This CDR3 is 12 amino acids long. The germline V gene encodes CDR1 MDHEN and CDR2 SYDVKM.

This clone was seen only once. V is TRBV7-8 and J is TRBJ1-1, with unresolved D. Germline V lookup: CDR1 SGHVS, CDR2 FQNEAQ. With 1 base removed from V and 1 base from J, the gap between germline ends came to 7 bases. The CDR3 covers 14 residues. As DNA, the CDR3 is TGTGCCAGCAGCTTAGGGAGTAAGAACACTGAAGCTTTCTTT. Its translation: CASSLGSKNTEAFF.

This chain uses TRBV7-8 with TRBJ1-5, with 8 bases lining up with TRBD1. The junction had 3 bases not matched to a gene; V was cut back by 5 bases and J by 3 bases. The CDR3 is 14 amino acids. Germline CDR1 SGHVS, CDR2 FQNEAQ. The DNA of the CDR3 is TGTGCCAGCAGCCGGACAGGGAACAATCAGCCCCAGCATTTT. Translating gives CASSRTGNNQPQHF.